The TCR beta chain described here comes from a study of Graves' ophthalmopathy and Graves' hyperthyroidism. V lost 6 bases to trimming and J lost 4 bases, with 12 bases between them. The CDR3 is 13 amino acids. Germline V CDR1 and CDR2: SNHLY, FYNNEI. Amplification of TCR beta CDR3 regions used RNA transcripts. Investigators did first-round RT-PCR with HTBI primers, then second-round multiplex PCR. TCRdb reanalysed the multiplex PCR reads using MiXCR and keeps one entry per CDR3 protein. The repertoire holds almost 750,000 distinct CDR3 sequences, around 40% seen once, with approximately 46% in the top ten.

V gene TRBV2 combines with J gene TRBJ1-2, with D possibly TRBD1 on 6 matching bases. This TCR was recovered from an adult man with Graves' ophthalmopathy. The sequenced material came from peripheral blood. In DNA, the CDR3 is TGTGCCAGCAGAGACGGGACAAGCTATGGCTACACCTTC. This gives the protein CASRDGTSYGYTF.